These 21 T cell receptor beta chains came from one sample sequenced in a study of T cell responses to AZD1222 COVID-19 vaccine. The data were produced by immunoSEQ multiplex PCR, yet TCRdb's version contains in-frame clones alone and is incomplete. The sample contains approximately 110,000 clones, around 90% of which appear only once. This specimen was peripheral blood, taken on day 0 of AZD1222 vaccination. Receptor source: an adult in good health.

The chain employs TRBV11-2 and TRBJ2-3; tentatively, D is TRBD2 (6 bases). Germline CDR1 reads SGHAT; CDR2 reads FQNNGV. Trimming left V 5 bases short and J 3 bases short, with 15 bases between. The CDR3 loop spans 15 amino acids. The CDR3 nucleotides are TGTGCCAGCAGCCTCGGGAGAGTCCAAACAGATACGCAGTATTTT. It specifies CASSLGRVQTDTQYF.

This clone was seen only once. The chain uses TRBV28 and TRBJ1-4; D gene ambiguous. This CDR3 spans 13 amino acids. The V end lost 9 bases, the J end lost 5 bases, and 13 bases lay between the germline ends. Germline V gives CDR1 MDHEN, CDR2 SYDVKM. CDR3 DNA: TGTGCCAGTAGTGGAGCGAGGAATGAAAAACTGTTTTTT. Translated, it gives CASSGARNEKLFF.

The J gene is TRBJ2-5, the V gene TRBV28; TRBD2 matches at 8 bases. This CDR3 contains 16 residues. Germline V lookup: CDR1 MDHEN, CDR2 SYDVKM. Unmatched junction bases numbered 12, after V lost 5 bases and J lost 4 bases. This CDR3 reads CASSPTGGGTLETQYF. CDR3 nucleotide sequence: TGTGCCAGCAGTCCCACGGGCGGGGGGACTCTAGAGACCCAGTACTTC.

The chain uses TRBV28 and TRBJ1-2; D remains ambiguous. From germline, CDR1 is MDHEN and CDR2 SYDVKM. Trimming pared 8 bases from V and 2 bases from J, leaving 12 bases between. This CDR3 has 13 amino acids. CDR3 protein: CASERTENYGYTF. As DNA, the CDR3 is TGTGCCAGCGAGCGGACCGAAAACTATGGCTACACCTTC.

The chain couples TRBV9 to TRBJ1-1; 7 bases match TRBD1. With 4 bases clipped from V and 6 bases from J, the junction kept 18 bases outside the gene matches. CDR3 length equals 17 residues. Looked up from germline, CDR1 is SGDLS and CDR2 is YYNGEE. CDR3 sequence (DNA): TGTGCCAGCAGCCGTGAGCAGCTAGAGGGGGCAAAGGCTGAAGCTTTCTTT. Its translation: CASSREQLEGAKAEAFF.

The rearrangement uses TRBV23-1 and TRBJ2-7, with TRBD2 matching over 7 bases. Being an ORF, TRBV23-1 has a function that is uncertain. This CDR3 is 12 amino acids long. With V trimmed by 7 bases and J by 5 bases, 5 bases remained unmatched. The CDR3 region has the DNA TGCGCCAGCACCGGGGGGTTCCACGAGCAGTACTTC. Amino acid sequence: CASTGGFHEQYF.

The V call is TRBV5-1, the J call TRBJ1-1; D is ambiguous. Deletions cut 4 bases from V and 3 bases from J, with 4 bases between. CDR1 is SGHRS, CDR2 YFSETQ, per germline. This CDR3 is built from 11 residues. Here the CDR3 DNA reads TGCGCCAGCAGCCGCGACACTGAAGCTTTCTTT. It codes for CASSRDTEAFF.

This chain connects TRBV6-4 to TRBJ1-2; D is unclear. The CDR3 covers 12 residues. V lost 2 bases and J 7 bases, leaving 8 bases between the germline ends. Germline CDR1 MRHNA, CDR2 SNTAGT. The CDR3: CASSDDTRGYTF. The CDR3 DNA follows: TGTGCCAGCAGTGACGATACACGTGGCTACACCTTC.

The DNA for the CDR3 is TGTGCCAGCAGTCCATCCCGACAGGGGCGTAACACTGAAGCTTTCTTT. This sequence encodes CASSPSRQGRNTEAFF. This chain uses TRBV28 with TRBJ1-1; TRBD1 matches 8 bases. The CDR3 is 16 amino acids. V lost 5 bases to trimming and J lost 2 bases; unmatched junction nucleotides: 10. Germline lookup yields CDR1 MDHEN and CDR2 SYDVKM. The whole variable domain, filled in from reference TRBV28 and TRBJ1-1, reads DVKVTQSSRYLVKRTGEKVFLECVQDMDHENMFWYRQDPGLGLRLIYFSYDVKMKEKGDIPEGYSVSREKKERFSLILESASTNQTSMYLCASSPSRQGRNTEAFFGQGTRLTVV.

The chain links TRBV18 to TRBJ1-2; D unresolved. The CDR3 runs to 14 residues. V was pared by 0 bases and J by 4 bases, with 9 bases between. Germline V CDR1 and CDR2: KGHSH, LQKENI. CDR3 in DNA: TGTGCCAGCTCACCACCGTGGGGTACCTATGGCTACACCTTC. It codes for CASSPPWGTYGYTF.

As DNA, the CDR3 is TGTGCCAGCATTTCCCCCAGGGACTACTCCTACGAGCAGTACTTC. It specifies CASISPRDYSYEQYF. The chain couples TRBV6-4 to TRBJ2-7; TRBD2 matches at 7 bases. The length of the CDR3 is 15 residues. Germline trimming cut 7 bases from V and 0 bases from J; bases unmatched to any gene: 9. Germline V gene data show CDR1 as MRHNA and CDR2 as SNTAGT.

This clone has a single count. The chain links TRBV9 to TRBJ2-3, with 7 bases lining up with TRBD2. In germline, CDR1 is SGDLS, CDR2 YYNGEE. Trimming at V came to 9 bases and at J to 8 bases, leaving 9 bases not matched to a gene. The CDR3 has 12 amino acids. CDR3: CATSVPGGTQYF. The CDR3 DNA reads TGTGCCACCTCGGTGCCGGGGGGTACGCAGTATTTT.

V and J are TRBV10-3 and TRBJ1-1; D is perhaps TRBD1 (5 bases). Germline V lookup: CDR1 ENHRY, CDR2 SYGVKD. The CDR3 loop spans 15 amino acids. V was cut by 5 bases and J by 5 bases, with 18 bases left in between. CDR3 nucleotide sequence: TGTGCCATCAGTCCCCAAATCCGACAGTTAACTGAAGCTTTCTTT. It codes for CAISPQIRQLTEAFF.

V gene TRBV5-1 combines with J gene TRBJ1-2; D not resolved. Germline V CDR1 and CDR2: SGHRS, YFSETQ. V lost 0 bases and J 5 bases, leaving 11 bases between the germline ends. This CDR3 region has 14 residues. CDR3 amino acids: CASSLADSQYGYTF. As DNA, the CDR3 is TGCGCCAGCAGCTTGGCCGACTCTCAATATGGCTACACCTTC.

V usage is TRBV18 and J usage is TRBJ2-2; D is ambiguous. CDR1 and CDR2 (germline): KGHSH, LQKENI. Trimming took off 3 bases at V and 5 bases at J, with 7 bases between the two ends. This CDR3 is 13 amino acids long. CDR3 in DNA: TGTGCCAGCTCACCCGGCCGAACCGGGGAGCTGTTTTTT. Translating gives CASSPGRTGELFF.

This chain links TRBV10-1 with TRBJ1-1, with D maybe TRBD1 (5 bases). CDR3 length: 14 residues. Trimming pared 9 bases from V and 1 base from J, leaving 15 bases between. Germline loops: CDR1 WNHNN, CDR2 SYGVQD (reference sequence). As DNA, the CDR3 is TGCGCCAGGCGTTATGTAAGGGGGAACACTGAAGCTTTCTTT. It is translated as CARRYVRGNTEAFF.

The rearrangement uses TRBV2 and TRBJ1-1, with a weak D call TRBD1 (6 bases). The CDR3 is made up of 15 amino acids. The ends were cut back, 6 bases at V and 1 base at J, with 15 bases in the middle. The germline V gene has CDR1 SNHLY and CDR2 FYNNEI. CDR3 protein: CASSGRRDTNTEAFF. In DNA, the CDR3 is TGTGCCAGCAGCGGACGACGGGACACGAACACTGAAGCTTTCTTT.

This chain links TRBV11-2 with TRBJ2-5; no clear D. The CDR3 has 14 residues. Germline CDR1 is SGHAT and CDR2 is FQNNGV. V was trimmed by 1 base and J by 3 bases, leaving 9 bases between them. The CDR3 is CASSLGAGEETQYF. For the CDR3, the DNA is TGTGCCAGCAGCTTAGGGGCAGGAGAAGAGACCCAGTACTTC.

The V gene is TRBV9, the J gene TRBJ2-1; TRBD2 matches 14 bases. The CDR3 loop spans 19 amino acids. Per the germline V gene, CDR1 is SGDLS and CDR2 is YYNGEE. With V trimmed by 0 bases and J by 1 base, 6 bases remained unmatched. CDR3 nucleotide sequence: TGTGCCAGCAGCGTAGAAGGGACTAGCGGGAGTTGGTCCTACAATGAGCAGTTCTTC. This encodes CASSVEGTSGSWSYNEQFF.

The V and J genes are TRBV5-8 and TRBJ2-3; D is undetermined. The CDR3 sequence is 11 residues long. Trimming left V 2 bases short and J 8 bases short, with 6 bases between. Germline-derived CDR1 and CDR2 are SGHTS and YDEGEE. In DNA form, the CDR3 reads TGTGCCAGCAGCTTCCCTCGTACGCAGTATTTT. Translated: CASSFPRTQYF. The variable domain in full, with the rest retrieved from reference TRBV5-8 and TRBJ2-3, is EAGVTQSPTHLIKTRGQQATLRCSPISGHTSVYWYQQALGLGLQFLLWYDEGEERNRGNFPPRFSGRQFPNYSSELNVNALELEDSALYLCASSFPRTQYFGPGTRLTVL.

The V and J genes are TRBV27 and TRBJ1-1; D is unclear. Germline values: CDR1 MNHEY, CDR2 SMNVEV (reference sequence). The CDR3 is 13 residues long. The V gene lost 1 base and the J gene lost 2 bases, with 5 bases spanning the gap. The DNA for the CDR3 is TGTGCCAGCAGTTTATGGGGAAACACTGAAGCTTTCTTT. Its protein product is CASSLWGNTEAFF.